These 31 T cell receptor beta chains were sequenced from one sample in a study of blood T cell repertoires in COVID-19 (dated by TCRdb to 2018 to 2021). Library preparation used the immunoSEQ multiplex PCR assay. TCRdb stores this immuneACCESS table with in-frame sequences only. Part of the clones is absent; in the studies checked, under half of the shortfall reflects unresolved V genes, and no reason is known for the rest. Present in this sample are 30,000 to 40,000 clones, roughly 90% of which were seen just once. In total, the top ten clones hold roughly an eighth of the sample. What was sequenced was peripheral blood. These TCRs come from a human donor with active COVID-19. The donor label of this sample is uncertain.

The chain couples TRBV10-3 to TRBJ2-7; 9 bases line up with TRBD1. The CDR3 is 12 residues long. Trimming cost V 6 bases and J 10 bases; bases outside gene matches: 7. Germline CDR1 ENHRY, CDR2 SYGVKD. CDR3 region: CAIRAGTGKQYF. As DNA, the CDR3 is TGTGCCATCAGAGCCGGGACAGGGAAACAGTACTTC.

This chain links TRBV19 with TRBJ1-5, with D possibly matching TRBD1 (5 bases). The CDR3 totals 18 residues. V was trimmed by 3 bases and J by 0 bases, leaving 18 bases between them. Per the germline V gene, CDR1 is LNHDA and CDR2 is SQIVND (reference sequence). CDR3 region: CASSIALLDDSSNQPQHF. Here the CDR3 DNA reads TGTGCCAGTAGTATTGCTCTACTTGATGACAGTAGCAATCAGCCCCAGCATTTT.

This chain connects TRBV7-3 to TRBJ2-1, with 8 bases lining up with TRBD1. V lost 5 bases, J lost 2 bases, and 2 bases stayed unmatched. Per the germline V gene, CDR1 is SGHTA and CDR2 is FQGTGA. This CDR3 has 14 amino acids. CDR3 DNA sequence: TGTGCCAGCAGCCCGACAGGGGCCTACAATGAGCAGTTCTTC. Residues: CASSPTGAYNEQFF.

V usage is TRBV18 and J usage is TRBJ2-5, with TRBD2 identical over 13 bases. The V gene end was trimmed by 4 bases and the J gene end by 2 bases; junction bases not matched to a gene: 7. The CDR3 spans 17 residues. From germline, CDR1 is KGHSH and CDR2 LQKENI. CDR3 sequence reads: CASSQMTSGGPQETQYF. The CDR3 DNA reads TGTGCCAGCTCACAAATGACTAGCGGGGGGCCTCAAGAGACCCAGTACTTC.

The chain joins TRBV20-1 to TRBJ1-2, with D tentatively TRBD1 (6 bases). The germline gives CDR1 DFQATT, CDR2 SNEGSKA (reference sequence). V lost 3 bases, J lost 0 bases, and 17 bases lay in between. This CDR3 has 16 residues. The CDR3 sequence is CSASTRRGLANYGYTF. The CDR3 DNA is TGCAGTGCTAGTACACGGCGGGGGCTAGCTAACTATGGCTACACCTTC.

This rearrangement joins TRBV5-4 to TRBJ2-2; possible D gene TRBD1, 5 bases. The germline gives CDR1 SGHNT, CDR2 YYREEE (reference sequence). The V and J ends lost 1 base and 7 bases respectively, with 17 bases between them. The CDR3 length is 16 residues. CDR3 amino acids: CASSLNQGILGGELFF. In DNA, the CDR3 is TGTGCCAGCAGCTTGAACCAGGGAATACTCGGCGGGGAGCTGTTTTTT.

The rearrangement joins TRBV9 to TRBJ2-1; possibly TRBD2 for D (6 bases). This CDR3 spans 12 amino acids. Germline loops: CDR1 SGDLS, CDR2 YYNGEE. V shed 3 bases and J shed 11 bases, with 12 bases lying between them. This CDR3 reads CASSASGTQQFF. In DNA form, the CDR3 reads TGTGCCAGCAGCGCGTCTGGGACTCAGCAGTTCTTC.

This chain joins TRBV5-5 and TRBJ1-5; D may be TRBD1 (5 bases). The V end lost 4 bases, the J end lost 3 bases, and 11 bases lay between the germline ends. Germline V CDR1 and CDR2: SGHKS, YYEKEE (reference sequence). The length of the CDR3 is 14 residues. The CDR3 loop reads CASSRTGDNQPQHF. In DNA, the CDR3 is TGTGCCAGCAGCCGGACGGGGGACAATCAGCCCCAGCATTTT.

V is TRBV29-1 and J is TRBJ1-1; tentatively, D is TRBD1 (5 bases). Germline V gives CDR1 SQVTM, CDR2 ANQGSEA. The CDR3 runs 11 residues. The germline V and J ends were trimmed by 4 bases and 14 bases, with 17 bases remaining between them. The CDR3 here is CSVGGTGEGFF. DNA for the CDR3: TGCAGCGTTGGGGGGACGGGGGAAGGATTCTTT.

This chain joins TRBV4-2 and TRBJ2-2; tentatively, D is TRBD2 (6 bases). V lost 0 bases and J 3 bases, leaving 11 bases between the germline ends. The germline CDR1 and CDR2 sequences are LGHNA and YNFKEQ. The CDR3 runs 16 residues. The CDR3 here is CASSQDLGGHTGELFF. CDR3 bases: TGTGCCAGCAGCCAAGATTTGGGGGGACACACCGGGGAGCTGTTTTTT.

There are a few counts of this clone. This sequence joins TRBV7-2 and TRBJ1-2, with a weak D call TRBD1 (5 bases). The CDR3 is 15 amino acids. Trimming removed 5 bases from V and 6 bases from J, with 19 bases in between. In germline, CDR1 is SGHTA, CDR2 FQGNSA. The CDR3 reads CASSVSSRVINGYTF. The DNA for the CDR3 is TGTGCCAGCAGCGTGTCGTCCAGGGTTATCAATGGCTACACCTTC.

This clone is labeled large. The V call is TRBV7-9, the J call TRBJ2-1; 11 bases align to TRBD2. Germline trimming cut 3 bases from V and 4 bases from J; bases unmatched to any gene: 11. The CDR3 runs 18 residues. The V gene's germline CDR1 is SEHNR and CDR2 FQNEAQ (reference sequence). The CDR3: CASSFRSSGGTRYNEQFF. The CDR3 bases are TGTGCCAGCAGCTTCCGGTCTAGCGGGGGGACCCGTTACAATGAGCAGTTCTTC.

The chain employs TRBV5-1 and TRBJ1-3; D may be TRBD1 (5 bases). Germline lookup yields CDR1 SGHRS and CDR2 YFSETQ. V was pared by 2 bases and J by 0 bases, with 9 bases between. The CDR3 has 15 amino acids. Here the CDR3 reads CASSFDSSSGNTIYF. The CDR3 region has the DNA TGCGCCAGCAGCTTCGACAGTAGCTCTGGAAACACCATATATTTT.

This clone came up once. The gene calls are TRBV2 and TRBJ1-5, with 9 nucleotides matching TRBD1. The V segment lost 8 bases and the J segment 5 bases; nucleotides outside the gene matches: 1. Germline V gene lookup returns CDR1 SNHLY and CDR2 FYNNEI. This CDR3 comprises 12 residues. The chain's CDR3 is CASDRGDQPQHF. In DNA, the CDR3 is TGTGCCAGCGACAGGGGGGATCAGCCCCAGCATTTT.

This chain connects TRBV7-2 to TRBJ2-1, with 9 bases that match TRBD2. The V gene's germline CDR1 is SGHTA and CDR2 FQGNSA. With 4 bases clipped from V and 4 bases from J, the junction kept 8 bases outside the gene matches. The CDR3 totals 16 residues. CDR3 residues: CASSSDSGGTYNEQFF. Here the CDR3 DNA reads TGTGCCAGCAGCTCCGATAGCGGGGGTACTTACAATGAGCAGTTCTTC.

The chain links TRBV19 to TRBJ2-7; 11 bases fit TRBD2. The ends lost 5 bases at V and 2 bases at J; junction bases unmatched: 8. Germline V gene sequence: CDR1 LNHDA, CDR2 SQIVND (reference sequence). The CDR3 runs to 16 residues. The CDR3 sequence: CASSGRTSGGTYEQYF. The CDR3 bases are TGTGCCAGTAGTGGGCGCACTAGCGGGGGAACCTACGAGCAGTACTTC.

The chain combines TRBV5-5 with TRBJ1-1, with TRBD1 matching 7 bases. The length of the CDR3 is 13 residues. The germline CDR1 and CDR2 sequences are SGHKS and YYEKEE (reference sequence). The ends lost 4 bases at V and 9 bases at J; junction bases unmatched: 9. The CDR3 here is CASSVKGQIQAFF. The CDR3 coding sequence is TGTGCCAGCAGCGTGAAGGGACAGATCCAAGCTTTCTTT.

J is TRBJ1-4 and V is TRBV9, with D perhaps TRBD1 (5 bases). There are 16 residues in the CDR3. V lost 0 bases and J 0 bases, leaving 9 bases between the germline ends. From germline, CDR1 is SGDLS and CDR2 YYNGEE. CDR3 nucleotides: TGTGCCAGCAGCGTAGCTGGGGGGTCAACTAATGAAAAACTGTTTTTT. Protein product: CASSVAGGSTNEKLFF.

This clone showed up just a few times. The V and J genes are TRBV18 and TRBJ2-1; TRBD1 aligns across 7 bases. The CDR3 extends over 13 amino acids. Germline V gene data show CDR1 as KGHSH and CDR2 as LQKENI. After removal of 3 bases from V and 7 bases from J, the junction contained 3 bases not matched to a gene. In DNA form, the CDR3 reads TGTGCCAGCTCACCGGTACAGGGGAATGAGCAGTTCTTC. This encodes CASSPVQGNEQFF.

The rearrangement uses TRBV7-9 and TRBJ1-3; TRBD1 might be the D (5 bases). Trimming left V 4 bases short and J 6 bases short, with 10 bases between. The CDR3 covers 13 residues. CDR1 SEHNR and CDR2 FQNEAQ come from the germline V gene (reference sequence). DNA of the CDR3: TGTGCCAGCAGCTCGACAGATGCAAACACCATATATTTT. It is translated as CASSSTDANTIYF.

The rearrangement joins TRBV4-2 to TRBJ2-5, with TRBD2 matching over 12 bases. The ends lost 4 bases at V and 4 bases at J; junction bases unmatched: 4. The germline V gene has CDR1 LGHNA and CDR2 YNFKEQ. The CDR3 is 15 amino acids. The CDR3 is CASSPGLAGRETQYF. CDR3 in DNA: TGTGCCAGCAGCCCCGGACTAGCGGGGAGAGAGACCCAGTACTTC.

The chain links TRBV7-9 to TRBJ2-5; D unresolved. Germline CDR1 SEHNR, CDR2 FQNEAQ (reference sequence). The CDR3 extends over 15 amino acids. V was shortened by 3 bases and J by 2 bases, with 13 bases between the two germline ends. This CDR3 is CASSFGPAAQETQYF. In nucleotides, the CDR3 is TGTGCCAGCAGCTTCGGTCCGGCGGCACAAGAGACCCAGTACTTC.

This clone was seen just once. This chain links TRBV3-1 (or the pseudogene TRBV3-2) with TRBJ2-5, with D perhaps matching TRBD2 (5 bases). The V end was cut by 1 base, the J end by 7 bases, with 10 bases between. CDR1 is LGHDT, CDR2 YNNKEL, per germline (reference sequence). This CDR3 is 13 amino acids long. The DNA of the CDR3 is TGTGCCAGCAGCCAAGTCAGCGGTGGGACCCAGTACTTC. This codes for CASSQVSGGTQYF.

This clone has a single count. The V call is TRBV6-5, the J call TRBJ2-7; D not resolved. The V end lost 5 bases, the J end lost 5 bases, and 10 bases lay between the germline ends. Per the germline V gene, CDR1 is MNHEY and CDR2 is SVGAGI. The CDR3 is made up of 12 amino acids. Here the CDR3 DNA reads TGTGCCAGCAGTACAATCATGAACGAGCAGTACTTC. Protein: CASSTIMNEQYF.

The rearrangement joins TRBV5-8 to TRBJ2-3; D may be TRBD1 (6 bases). V shed 4 bases and J shed 5 bases, with 14 bases lying between them. Germline assignment: CDR1 SGHTS and CDR2 YDEGEE. The CDR3 loop spans 14 amino acids. For the CDR3, the DNA is TGTGCCAGCAGCAAACGACAGGCGCAAGATACGCAGTATTTT. Encoded protein: CASSKRQAQDTQYF.

In this sample, this clone turned up a few times. The chain is built from TRBV28 and TRBJ2-3; 16 bases match TRBD2. V lost 7 bases, J lost 14 bases, and 9 bases stayed unmatched. The CDR3 totals 14 residues. Germline CDR1 MDHEN, CDR2 SYDVKM. CDR3 DNA: TGTGCCAGCACCACGGGACTAGCGGGGGGGCGCCGGTATTTT. Amino acids: CASTTGLAGGRRYF.

The chain combines TRBV4-1 with TRBJ2-1, with D maybe TRBD2 (6 bases). This CDR3 has 17 amino acids. Trimming took off 0 bases at V and 2 bases at J, with 14 bases between the two ends. Germline-derived CDR1 and CDR2 are MGHRA and YSYEKL. The CDR3 DNA follows: TGCGCCAGCAGCCAAGAGGTGACTAGACCCCCCTACAATGAGCAGTTCTTC. This gives the protein CASSQEVTRPPYNEQFF.

V is TRBV5-5 and J is TRBJ1-2; D unclear. The CDR3 runs to 15 residues. CDR1 SGHKS and CDR2 YYEKEE come from the germline V gene (reference sequence). V dropped 4 bases and J dropped 2 bases, with 15 bases sitting between them. The CDR3 DNA is TGTGCCAGCAGCCCCCGAGGGCTTTCGAACTATGGCTACACCTTC. As protein: CASSPRGLSNYGYTF.

The gene calls are TRBV6-2 or TRBV6-3 and TRBJ1-2; 8 bases map to TRBD1. The CDR3 loop spans 15 amino acids. Germline CDR1 MNHEY, CDR2 SVGEGT. V trimming: 2 bases; J trimming: 6 bases; junction bases outside the gene matches: 8. CDR3 DNA sequence: TGTGCCAGCAGTTACGGACAGGGACAAGGGAATGGCTACACCTTC. Translating gives CASSYGQGQGNGYTF.

This clone was recorded once. This rearrangement joins TRBV6-1 to TRBJ2-2; TRBD2 agrees at 7 bases. Trimming took 2 bases from V and 6 from J; bases not matched to a gene: 6. The CDR3 contains 15 residues. The germline V gene has CDR1 MNHNS and CDR2 SASEGT. The CDR3 DNA reads TGTGCCAGCAGTGAATTGCAGGGAGGGTCCGGGGAGCTGTTTTTT. It specifies CASSELQGGSGELFF.

V and J are TRBV2 and TRBJ1-6; D might be TRBD1 (6 bases). Between the trimmed V and J ends, which lost 7 bases and 0 bases, there was a span of 10 bases. The CDR3 consists of 15 residues. Germline lookup yields CDR1 SNHLY and CDR2 FYNNEI. The CDR3 bases are TGTGCCAGCAAGGGGGGGAACTCCTATAATTCACCCCTCCACTTT. Protein product: CASKGGNSYNSPLHF.